The next 18 T cell receptor beta chains were all read from a single sample in a study of early T cells in non-severe SARS-CoV-2 infection. TCRdb fed the 5' RACE reads into MiXCR, producing one record per CDR3 protein. The sample shows roughly 81,000 distinct CDR3 sequences, about 12% of them seen only once. Sequenced input: whole blood. These receptor sequences come from an adult who was a healthcare worker with PCR-confirmed SARS-CoV-2 infection or an uninfected control (not recorded which).

Many counts were recorded for this clonotype. V and J are TRBV20-1 and TRBJ1-6; D is ambiguous. Germline assignment: CDR1 DFQATT and CDR2 SNEGSKA (reference sequence). V was pared by 5 bases and J by 9 bases, with 17 bases between. CDR3 size: 14 residues. The CDR3 loop is CSAGPRRLASPLHF. CDR3 bases: TGCAGTGCTGGCCCCCGACGGTTGGCTTCACCCCTCCACTTT.

The V call is TRBV6-2 or TRBV6-3, the J call TRBJ2-2; TRBD2 agrees at 8 bases. V lost 5 bases and J lost 5; bases outside the gene matches: 4. The CDR3 is made up of 14 amino acids. The germline CDR1 and CDR2 sequences are MNHEY and SVGEGT. The CDR3 DNA reads TGTGCCAGCAGTAGCGGGAGTTGGACCGGGGAGCTGTTTTTT. Its protein product is CASSSGSWTGELFF.

This clonotype appeared a few times. The chain is built from TRBV5-1 and TRBJ1-1; D ambiguous. Germline V gives CDR1 SGHRS, CDR2 YFSETQ. This CDR3 has 14 amino acids. Trimming removed 0 bases from V and 6 bases from J, with 12 bases in between. Written as DNA, the CDR3 is TGCGCCAGCAGCTTGGGGGGAAAAAACTCTGAAGCTTTCTTT. Translating gives CASSLGGKNSEAFF.

The sample holds many counts of this clonotype. The chain has TRBV6-1 and TRBJ2-7; possibly TRBD2 for D (5 bases). Germline CDR1 and CDR2: MNHNS and SASEGT. This CDR3 spans 15 amino acids. V lost 5 bases and J lost 2, with 16 bases in between. CDR3 sequence (DNA): TGTGCCAGCAGTCCAGCAAGGGTCGGGGCCTACGAGCAGTACTTC. Its protein product is CASSPARVGAYEQYF.

The rearrangement uses TRBV24-1 and TRBJ2-4; no firm D call. Germline CDR1 reads KGHDR; CDR2 reads SFDVKD. This CDR3 spans 13 amino acids. V lost 9 bases and J lost 7, with 15 bases in between. Here the CDR3 reads CATAQDGENIQYF. The CDR3 nucleotides read TGTGCCACCGCCCAAGACGGCGAGAACATTCAGTACTTC.

This clonotype showed up many times. The chain has TRBV7-9 and TRBJ1-4, with unresolved D. Germline V lookup: CDR1 SEHNR, CDR2 FQNEAQ (reference sequence). The CDR3 totals 15 residues. Between the trimmed V and J ends, which lost 1 base and 5 bases, there was a span of 11 bases. The CDR3 here is CASSLDGYGNEKLFF. Here the CDR3 DNA reads TGTGCCAGCAGCTTAGATGGTTATGGCAATGAAAAACTGTTTTTT. Based on the CDR3 plus reference TRBV7-9 and TRBJ1-4, the full variable domain is DTGVSQNPRHKITKRGQNVTFRCDPISEHNRLYWYRQTLGQGPEFLTYFQNEAQLEKSRLLSDRFSAERPKGSFSTLEIQRTEQGDSAMYLCASSLDGYGNEKLFFGSGTQLSVL.

This clonotype was recorded at least ten times. The rearrangement links TRBV12-3 or TRBV12-4 to TRBJ2-2, with TRBD2 identical over 9 bases. This CDR3 has 15 residues. Trimming removed 5 bases from V and 4 bases from J; junction bases left unmatched: 5. CDR3 bases: TGTGCCAGCAGTATGAGCGGGGGGCGCACCGGGGAGCTGTTTTTT. It is translated as CASSMSGGRTGELFF.

This clonotype was counted at least ten times. The gene calls are TRBV27 and TRBJ1-5; D is possibly TRBD1 (6 bases). The germline V gene has CDR1 MNHEY and CDR2 SMNVEV (reference sequence). V shed 0 bases and J shed 5 bases, with 8 bases lying between them. The CDR3 covers 14 residues. For the CDR3, the DNA is TGTGCCAGCAGTTTATCGGACAGTGATCAGCCCCAGCATTTT. It yields the protein CASSLSDSDQPQHF.

This sequence joins TRBV7-8 and TRBJ2-2; maybe TRBD1 (5 bases). V was clipped by 2 bases and J by 6 bases, with 13 bases between them. This CDR3 contains 15 residues. Germline-derived CDR1 and CDR2 are SGHVS and FQNEAQ. For the CDR3, the DNA is TGTGCCAGCAGCTTAAGGGGCTCCCTGGCCGGGGAGCTGTTTTTT. The encoded protein is CASSLRGSLAGELFF.

The genes are TRBV6-5 and TRBJ2-1; 12 bases are a match to TRBD1. Germline V gene data show CDR1 as MNHEY and CDR2 as SVGAGI. The CDR3 covers 15 residues. After removal of 2 bases from V and 8 bases from J, the junction contained 4 bases not matched to a gene. The CDR3 reads CASSYPGQGAYEQFF. The CDR3, as DNA: TGTGCCAGCAGTTACCCGGGACAGGGGGCGTATGAGCAGTTCTTC.

The chain uses TRBV27 and TRBJ1-5, with a possible D match to TRBD1 (6 bases). This CDR3 has 16 residues. Germline V gene lookup returns CDR1 MNHEY and CDR2 SMNVEV (reference sequence). V was trimmed by 6 bases and J by 6 bases, leaving 21 bases between them. In DNA form, the CDR3 reads TGTGCCAGCAGGCCCCTACAGGGAGTTGCAAGTCAGCCCCAGCATTTT. Amino acid sequence: CASRPLQGVASQPQHF.

This chain connects TRBV11-2 to TRBJ1-1; D may be TRBD1 (5 bases). V dropped 1 base and J dropped 6 bases, with 12 bases sitting between them. This CDR3 comprises 14 residues. CDR1 and CDR2 from the germline V gene are SGHAT and FQNNGV. This chain's CDR3 is CASSLGGRVAEAFF. The DNA for the CDR3 is TGTGCCAGCAGCTTAGGCGGCAGGGTGGCTGAAGCTTTCTTT.

Many counts were recorded for this clonotype. The gene calls are TRBV5-1 and TRBJ2-1; TRBD2 matches at 11 bases. J gave up 0 bases and V 4 bases, and 9 bases lay outside the gene matches. The V gene's germline CDR1 is SGHRS and CDR2 YFSETQ. CDR3 length: 18 amino acids. DNA for the CDR3: TGCGCCAGCAGCCTGAGACTAGCGGGAAGGAGCTCCTACAATGAGCAGTTCTTC. This translates into CASSLRLAGRSSYNEQFF.

The sample holds a few counts of this clonotype. The chain joins TRBV3-1 to TRBJ2-1; 10 bases agree with TRBD2. The CDR3 sequence is 16 residues long. V was pared by 6 bases and J by 4 bases, with 9 bases of the junction left unmatched. The germline CDR1 and CDR2 sequences are LGHDT and YNNKEL (reference sequence). The CDR3 loop is CASSYLAGESYNEQFF. DNA for the CDR3: TGTGCCAGCAGTTACCTAGCGGGGGAGTCTTACAATGAGCAGTTCTTC.

Notes on this clonotype: A clone one base away is much larger, so this may be a read error. The rearrangement uses TRBV29-1 and TRBJ2-7, with a weak D call TRBD2 (5 bases). Germline assignment: CDR1 SQVTM and CDR2 ANQGSEA. The CDR3 loop spans 11 amino acids. CDR3 sequence: CPGREGYEQYF. CDR3 bases: TGCCCGGGTCGGGAAGGGTACGAGCAGTACTTC.

This clonotype was counted many times. The chain is built from TRBV5-5 and TRBJ1-3, with D possibly matching TRBD1 (6 bases). Germline V gene sequence: CDR1 SGHKS, CDR2 YYEKEE (reference sequence). Trimming left V 7 bases short and J 4 bases short, with 12 bases between. This CDR3 has 13 residues. CDR3 coding DNA: TGTGCCAGCCGACAGGAGCTAGGAAACACCATATATTTT. It is translated as CASRQELGNTIYF. Complete variable domain (other parts from reference TRBV5-5 and TRBJ1-3): DAGVTQSPTHLIKTRGQQVTLRCSPISGHKSVSWYQQVLGQGPQFIFQYYEKEERGRGNFPDRFSARQFPNYSSELNVNALLLGDSALYLCASRQELGNTIYFGEGSWLTVV.

In its sample, this clonotype was seen a few times. The junction departs from germline at one end; a sequencing error may be responsible. The V and J genes are TRBV15 and TRBJ2-2; tentatively, D is TRBD1 or TRBD2 (5 bases each). Germline loops: CDR1 LNHNV, CDR2 YYDKDF (reference sequence). This CDR3 has 15 amino acids. The CDR3 is CATSRDRKSTGALFF. In DNA, the CDR3 is TGTGCCACCAGCAGAGACAGGAAGAGCACCGGGGCGCTGTTTTTT.

This clonotype counts as medium-sized. V is TRBV18 and J is TRBJ2-7; maybe TRBD2 (6 bases). Germline values: CDR1 KGHSH, CDR2 LQKENI. This CDR3 contains 13 residues. The ends were cut back, 5 bases at V and 0 bases at J, with 8 bases in the middle. The CDR3 sequence is CASSGDSSYEQYF. CDR3 in DNA: TGTGCCAGCTCAGGGGACTCCTCCTACGAGCAGTACTTC.